This entry features one T cell receptor beta chain sequence. The table came from immunoSEQ multiplex PCR; TCRdb's copy has only in-frame clones and leaves some out. Found here are 200,000 to 300,000 clones, 70% to 90% of them singletons; the top ten hold approximately 5.3%. The data originate from a study of blood T cell repertoires in COVID-19. This CDR3 region has 16 residues. Trimming took off 8 bases at V and 2 bases at J, with 20 bases between the two ends. Germline CDR1 and CDR2: MDHEN and SYDVKM. The chain joins TRBV28 to TRBJ2-3; D gene unclear. The sequencing input was peripheral blood. The receptor was derived from an older woman with COVID-19, enrolled during active disease. Here the CDR3 DNA reads TGTGCCAGCTCCCCACCCCGAGGCCTCTACACAGATACGCAGTATTTT. Translation: CASSPPRGLYTDTQYF.